Listed here are 4 T cell receptor beta chains from one sample, sequenced in a study of OX40 agonist ivuxolimab in advanced cancers. Using immunoSEQ multiplex PCR, the repertoire was profiled, and TCRdb retains in-frame clones only, with some absent. This table holds around 19,000 clones, around four fifths found once. Here the sequenced sample was CD4+ or CD8+ T cells sorted from blood, taken in a trial of the OX40 agonist ivuxolimab. The source of these receptors is an adult with an advanced solid tumor such as melanoma, head and neck, liver or kidney cancer.

The rearrangement links TRBV9 to TRBJ2-2; 10 bases align to TRBD1. The CDR3 covers 16 residues. Trimming at V came to 5 bases and at J to 3 bases, leaving 7 bases not matched to a gene. From germline, CDR1 is SGDLS and CDR2 YYNGEE. CDR3 region: CASSAGTGVYTGELFF. CDR3 DNA: TGTGCCAGCAGTGCCGGGACAGGGGTGTACACCGGGGAGCTGTTTTTT.

The CDR3 region is CASSFPGAYEQYF. CDR3 sequence (DNA): TGTGCCAGCAGTTTCCCAGGGGCCTACGAGCAGTACTTC. The V and J genes are TRBV6-6 and TRBJ2-7; D is perhaps TRBD1 (6 bases). This CDR3 contains 13 residues. V lost 4 bases to trimming and J lost 2 bases, with 9 bases between them. CDR1 is MNHNY and CDR2 is SVGAGI in the germline V gene (reference sequence).

The chain joins TRBV7-9 to TRBJ2-1; 9 bases map to TRBD1. The CDR3 runs 15 residues. Germline V CDR1 and CDR2: SEHNR, FQNEAQ (reference sequence). The V gene end was trimmed by 3 bases and the J gene end by 5 bases; junction bases not matched to a gene: 5. The DNA for the CDR3 is TGTGCCAGCAGCTTCCCGGGACAGGGAGACAATGAGCAGTTCTTC. Translated, it gives CASSFPGQGDNEQFF.

This clone has just a few counts. J is TRBJ2-3 and V is TRBV7-9; TRBD2 matches 8 bases. V dropped 5 bases and J dropped 1; count of bases not matched to a gene: 5. The germline V gene encodes CDR1 SEHNR and CDR2 FQNEAQ (reference sequence). The CDR3 totals 15 residues. The chain's CDR3 is CASSAGLAGTDTQYF. CDR3 DNA sequence: TGTGCCAGCAGCGCAGGACTAGCTGGCACAGATACGCAGTATTTT.